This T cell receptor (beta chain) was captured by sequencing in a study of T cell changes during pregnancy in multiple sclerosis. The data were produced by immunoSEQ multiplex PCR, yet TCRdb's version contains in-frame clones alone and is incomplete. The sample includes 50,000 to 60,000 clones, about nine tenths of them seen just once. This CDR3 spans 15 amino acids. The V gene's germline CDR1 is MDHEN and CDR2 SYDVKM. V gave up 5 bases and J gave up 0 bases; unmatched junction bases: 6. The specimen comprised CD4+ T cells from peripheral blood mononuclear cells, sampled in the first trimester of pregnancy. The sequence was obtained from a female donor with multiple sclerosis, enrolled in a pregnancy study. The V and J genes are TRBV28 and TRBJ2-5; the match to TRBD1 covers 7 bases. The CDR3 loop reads CASSPRQGYQETQYF. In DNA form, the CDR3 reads TGTGCCAGCAGTCCTCGACAGGGCTACCAAGAGACCCAGTACTTC.